Listed below are T cell receptor beta chains from one sample, sequenced in a study of radiotherapy plus CTLA-4 blockade in lung cancer. The assay was immunoSEQ multiplex PCR, and TCRdb's table has in-frame clones only and misses some. The repertoire holds around 30,000 clones, with approximately 66% as singletons. The source was peripheral blood, collected from a patient treated with radiotherapy plus ipilimumab. The source is a human donor with non-small cell lung cancer who had stable disease on radiotherapy plus ipilimumab. Each CDR3 is given with its conserved first and last residue. Each record gives: D gene, J gene, V gene, clone size, CDR3 DNA, CDR3 protein. A D gene is named only where the DNA matches it firmly. Clone size is given for some rows only: seen once, a few or many times, or a class if the clone is expanded.

d_call: NA
j_call: TRBJ1-5
v_call: TRBV19
clone_size: NA
cdr3_nt: TGTGCCAGTGGGGTGGGGCCCCAGCATTTT
cdr3_aa: CASGVGPQHF

d_call: TRBD2
j_call: TRBJ2-7
v_call: TRBV19
clone_size: NA
cdr3_nt: TGTGCCAGTAGACCGAGGACTAGCGGGAGGAGTTACGAGCAGTACTTC
cdr3_aa: CASRPRTSGRSYEQYF

d_call: NA
j_call: TRBJ1-1
v_call: TRBV5-1
clone_size: medium-sized
cdr3_nt: TGCGCCAGCGGGGGAGGGGCCGTGAACACTGAAGCTTTCTTT
cdr3_aa: CASGGGAVNTEAFF

d_call: NA
j_call: TRBJ2-5
v_call: TRBV27
clone_size: NA
cdr3_nt: TGTGCCAGCAGCCCCGGACGGATGCCCTTTGAGACCCAGTACTTC
cdr3_aa: CASSPGRMPFETQYF

d_call: NA
j_call: TRBJ2-3
v_call: TRBV5-1
clone_size: few
cdr3_nt: TGCGCCAGCACCGGGGACACCCGGGCCGGCCGGGGCACAGATACGCAGTATTTT
cdr3_aa: CASTGDTRAGRGTDTQYF

d_call: TRBD1
j_call: TRBJ1-2
v_call: TRBV19
clone_size: medium-sized
cdr3_nt: TGTGCCAGTAGTCCGCGACAGGGATCAGGGTATGGCTACACCTTC
cdr3_aa: CASSPRQGSGYGYTF

d_call: TRBD1
j_call: TRBJ1-5
v_call: TRBV7-2
clone_size: NA
cdr3_nt: TGTGCCAGCGCCGTCCGGACAGGGGGAGATCAGCCCCAGCATTTT
cdr3_aa: CASAVRTGGDQPQHF

d_call: NA
j_call: TRBJ2-7
v_call: TRBV11-3
clone_size: NA
cdr3_nt: TGTGCCAGCAGCACCACCTACGAGCAGTACTTC
cdr3_aa: CASSTTYEQYF

d_call: NA
j_call: TRBJ2-7
v_call: TRBV29-1
clone_size: NA
cdr3_nt: TGCAGCGTTCAGATTCTGGTGGGGGTAGCGTACGAGCAGTACTTC
cdr3_aa: CSVQILVGVAYEQYF

d_call: TRBD1
j_call: TRBJ1-3
v_call: TRBV5-6
clone_size: NA
cdr3_nt: TGTGCCAGCAGCGCCTTTACCTTAGGGACAGGGACTGGAAACACCATATATTTT
cdr3_aa: CASSAFTLGTGTGNTIYF

d_call: TRBD1
j_call: TRBJ2-5
v_call: TRBV30
clone_size: NA
cdr3_nt: TGTGCCTGGGACCCGGGACAGGGCCGACAGACCCAGTACTTC
cdr3_aa: CAWDPGQGRQTQYF

d_call: TRBD1
j_call: TRBJ1-5
v_call: TRBV7-2
clone_size: NA
cdr3_nt: TGTGCCAGCAGGATGGACAGGGCTCTGAATCAGCCCCAGCATTTT
cdr3_aa: CASRMDRALNQPQHF

d_call: TRBD1
j_call: TRBJ2-3
v_call: TRBV18
clone_size: NA
cdr3_nt: TGTGCCAGCTCACAGGGACAGGGGAACACAGATACGCAGTATTTT
cdr3_aa: CASSQGQGNTDTQYF

d_call: TRBD1
j_call: TRBJ1-2
v_call: TRBV5-1
clone_size: once
cdr3_nt: TGCGCCAGCAGCTCAGACAGGGCTGGCGGGGGCTACACCTTC
cdr3_aa: CASSSDRAGGGYTF

d_call: TRBD1
j_call: TRBJ2-7
v_call: TRBV6-1
clone_size: NA
cdr3_nt: TGTGCCAGCAGTGAATACCTGACAGGGGTTACTACCTACGAGCAGTACTTC
cdr3_aa: CASSEYLTGVTTYEQYF

d_call: NA
j_call: TRBJ2-6
v_call: TRBV29-1
clone_size: NA
cdr3_nt: TGCAGCGTTGGGCTCTCTGGGGCCAACGTCCTGACTTTC
cdr3_aa: CSVGLSGANVLTF

d_call: NA
j_call: TRBJ1-2
v_call: TRBV10-3
clone_size: NA
cdr3_nt: TGTGCCACTGGGGGCAACTATGGCTACACCTTC
cdr3_aa: CATGGNYGYTF

d_call: TRBD2
j_call: TRBJ2-7
v_call: TRBV7-3
clone_size: few
cdr3_nt: TGTGCCAGCAGCTTAGGTAGGAGCGGGAGCGCCTACGAGCAGTACTTC
cdr3_aa: CASSLGRSGSAYEQYF

d_call: TRBD1
j_call: TRBJ1-5
v_call: TRBV18
clone_size: NA
cdr3_nt: TGTGCCAGCTCACCAAACCGGGGACAGGGGGGCAATCAGCCCCAGCATTTT
cdr3_aa: CASSPNRGQGGNQPQHF

d_call: NA
j_call: TRBJ2-7
v_call: TRBV9
clone_size: once
cdr3_nt: TGTGCCAGCAGCGTCGGACACTTAAACTACGAGCAGTACTTC
cdr3_aa: CASSVGHLNYEQYF

d_call: TRBD2
j_call: TRBJ2-3
v_call: TRBV9
clone_size: few
cdr3_nt: TGTGCCAGCAGCTTTAGCGGGAGGGAACCCACAGATACGCAGTATTTT
cdr3_aa: CASSFSGREPTDTQYF

d_call: NA
j_call: TRBJ2-2
v_call: TRBV19
clone_size: NA
cdr3_nt: TGTGCCAGTAGACTAGCCCCCGGAGGGAACACCGGGGAGCTGTTTTTT
cdr3_aa: CASRLAPGGNTGELFF

d_call: NA
j_call: TRBJ2-1
v_call: TRBV4-1
clone_size: few
cdr3_nt: TGCGCCAGCAGCCAAGATCGGGCGGGAATCCCCTACAATGAGCAGTTCTTC
cdr3_aa: CASSQDRAGIPYNEQFF

d_call: TRBD2
j_call: TRBJ2-7
v_call: TRBV5-4
clone_size: NA
cdr3_nt: TGTGCCAGCAGCAACTCACTAGCGGGAGGATACGAGCAGTACTTC
cdr3_aa: CASSNSLAGGYEQYF

d_call: TRBD1
j_call: TRBJ2-5
v_call: TRBV5-1
clone_size: NA
cdr3_nt: TGCGCCAGCAGCGAACCCGGGACAGGGGGCGCCAAGGCCCAGTACTTC
cdr3_aa: CASSEPGTGGAKAQYF

d_call: NA
j_call: TRBJ2-5
v_call: TRBV29-1
clone_size: once
cdr3_nt: TGCAGCACGGGACAAAACCAAGAGACCCAGTACTTC
cdr3_aa: CSTGQNQETQYF

d_call: NA
j_call: TRBJ2-7
v_call: TRBV5-4
clone_size: NA
cdr3_nt: TGTGCCAGCAGCTTGGTGGGACCCCTGGGATCCTACGAGCAGTACTTC
cdr3_aa: CASSLVGPLGSYEQYF

d_call: TRBD2
j_call: TRBJ2-2
v_call: TRBV19
clone_size: NA
cdr3_nt: TGTGCCAGTATCCCGCCGGGGGGGGGCAAGGAGGGTGTCGCCGGGGAGCTGTTTTTT
cdr3_aa: CASIPPGGGKEGVAGELFF

d_call: NA
j_call: TRBJ2-2
v_call: TRBV6-1
clone_size: NA
cdr3_nt: TGTGCCAGCTATTTAGGGTGGGCCGGGGAGCTGTTTTTT
cdr3_aa: CASYLGWAGELFF